The rows below give T cell receptor beta chains drawn from one sample of a study of T cell repertoires in cytomegalovirus infection. TCRdb recomputed calls from the reads with MiXCR, one row per CDR3 protein. This sample has about 360,000 distinct CDR3 sequences, with roughly 18% found just once. Material: PBMCs. These TCRs come from a human donor in good health (CMV status not recorded). Some clones in this sample may be carry-over from other donors' samples. CDR3s leave out the opening cysteine and the closing phenylalanine or tryptophan. The D gene is left open where the match is weak.

J gene: TRBJ1-5
D gene: TRBD1
V gene: TRBV7-8
CDR3 protein: ASSPDRERYQPQH

J gene: TRBJ2-7
D gene: .
V gene: TRBV20-1
CDR3 protein: SARAGSLTYEQY

J gene: TRBJ1-2
D gene: .
V gene: TRBV28
CDR3 protein: ASSFQAGYYGYT

J gene: TRBJ2-7
D gene: .
V gene: TRBV7-9
CDR3 protein: ASSLRQSYEQY

J gene: TRBJ2-7
D gene: TRBD2
V gene: TRBV14
CDR3 protein: ASSLRTGTSGRGGYEQY

J gene: TRBJ2-1
D gene: .
V gene: TRBV5-1
CDR3 protein: ASSPGLYQVNEQF

J gene: TRBJ1-2
D gene: .
V gene: TRBV12-3/TRBV12-4
CDR3 protein: ASRATGRRGYT

J gene: TRBJ2-7
D gene: TRBD2
V gene: TRBV11-2
CDR3 protein: ASSFRRTSGPYEQY

J gene: TRBJ2-1
D gene: .
V gene: TRBV6-1
CDR3 protein: ASSSPGRVGSNEQF

J gene: TRBJ2-3
D gene: .
V gene: TRBV14
CDR3 protein: ASNLVGADTQY

J gene: TRBJ2-7
D gene: TRBD1
V gene: TRBV7-2
CDR3 protein: ASSPTGGNYEQY

J gene: TRBJ2-7
D gene: .
V gene: TRBV20-1
CDR3 protein: SAKAIYEQY

J gene: TRBJ2-1
D gene: .
V gene: TRBV4-3
CDR3 protein: ASSQPRGPSYNEQF

J gene: TRBJ2-7
D gene: TRBD2
V gene: TRBV4-2
CDR3 protein: ASSQDFGRVESEQY

J gene: TRBJ2-5
D gene: .
V gene: TRBV11-2
CDR3 protein: ASPRGGRLRETQY

J gene: TRBJ2-5
D gene: .
V gene: TRBV7-9
CDR3 protein: ASSLRNSGLETQY

J gene: TRBJ2-7
D gene: .
V gene: TRBV5-1
CDR3 protein: ASRGTEYEQY

J gene: TRBJ2-7
D gene: .
V gene: TRBV7-8
CDR3 protein: ASTGEGNLYEQY

J gene: TRBJ2-7
D gene: .
V gene: TRBV4-3
CDR3 protein: ASSLAVRDSYEQY

J gene: TRBJ2-7
D gene: .
V gene: TRBV10-3
CDR3 protein: AISSPRVSYEQY

J gene: TRBJ2-3
D gene: TRBD2
V gene: TRBV4-1
CDR3 protein: ASSLWGGPTDTQY

J gene: TRBJ1-6
D gene: .
V gene: TRBV7-9
CDR3 protein: ASSSQVLEFSPLH

J gene: TRBJ1-4
D gene: .
V gene: TRBV18
CDR3 protein: ASSPDQGNEKLF

J gene: TRBJ2-1
D gene: .
V gene: TRBV14
CDR3 protein: ASSQFTGNNEQF

J gene: TRBJ1-2
D gene: .
V gene: TRBV7-2
CDR3 protein: ASSYLRDKKTRGYT

J gene: TRBJ2-1
D gene: TRBD2
V gene: TRBV3-1
CDR3 protein: ASSQETSGIYNEQF

J gene: TRBJ2-5
D gene: TRBD2
V gene: TRBV6-2/TRBV6-3
CDR3 protein: ASRTAGGGETQY

J gene: TRBJ1-4
D gene: .
V gene: TRBV7-8
CDR3 protein: ASSRSTNEKLF

J gene: TRBJ1-5
D gene: .
V gene: TRBV7-6
CDR3 protein: ASSLYKGSQPQH

J gene: TRBJ1-6
D gene: .
V gene: TRBV7-2
CDR3 protein: ASSTRSIKSPLH

J gene: TRBJ2-5
D gene: .
V gene: TRBV7-9
CDR3 protein: ASSRTSSETQY

J gene: TRBJ2-6
D gene: TRBD1
V gene: TRBV6-5
CDR3 protein: ASSLRVDRGLAGANVLT

J gene: TRBJ2-5
D gene: .
V gene: TRBV19
CDR3 protein: ASSAGPQETQY

J gene: TRBJ1-2
D gene: .
V gene: TRBV5-4
CDR3 protein: ASSPGQAFYGYT

J gene: TRBJ1-1
D gene: .
V gene: TRBV18
CDR3 protein: ATVGSLDTEAF

J gene: TRBJ2-5
D gene: .
V gene: TRBV27
CDR3 protein: ASSPEIGVPETQY

J gene: TRBJ1-5
D gene: .
V gene: TRBV9
CDR3 protein: ASSLDHNQPQH

J gene: TRBJ1-1
D gene: TRBD1
V gene: TRBV12-3/TRBV12-4
CDR3 protein: ASSPQGQGMGTEAF

J gene: TRBJ2-5
D gene: .
V gene: TRBV7-2
CDR3 protein: ASSLGYSGTQY

J gene: TRBJ1-1
D gene: .
V gene: TRBV9
CDR3 protein: ASSVLGQNTEAF